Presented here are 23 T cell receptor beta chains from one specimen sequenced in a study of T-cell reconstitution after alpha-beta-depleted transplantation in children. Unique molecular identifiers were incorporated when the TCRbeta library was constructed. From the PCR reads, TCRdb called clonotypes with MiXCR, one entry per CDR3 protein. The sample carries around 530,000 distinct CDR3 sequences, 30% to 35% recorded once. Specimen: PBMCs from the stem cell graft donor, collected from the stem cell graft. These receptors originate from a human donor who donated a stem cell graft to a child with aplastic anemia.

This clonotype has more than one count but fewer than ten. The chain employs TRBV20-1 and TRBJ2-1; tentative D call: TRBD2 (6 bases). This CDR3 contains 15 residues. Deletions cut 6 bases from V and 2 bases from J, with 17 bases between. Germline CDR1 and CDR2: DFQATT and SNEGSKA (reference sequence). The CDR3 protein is CSARDTGATYNEQFF. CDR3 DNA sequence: TGCAGTGCCAGGGATACGGGAGCCACCTACAATGAGCAGTTCTTC.

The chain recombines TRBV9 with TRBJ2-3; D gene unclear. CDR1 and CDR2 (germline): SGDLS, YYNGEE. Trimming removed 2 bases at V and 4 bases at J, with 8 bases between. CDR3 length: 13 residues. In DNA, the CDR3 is TGTGCCAGCAGCGTCGTCGGTCCAGATACGCAGTATTTT. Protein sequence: CASSVVGPDTQYF. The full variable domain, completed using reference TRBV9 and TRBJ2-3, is DSGVTQTPKHLITATGQRVTLRCSPRSGDLSVYWYQQSLDQGLQFLIQYYNGEERAKGNILERFSAQQFPDLHSELNLSSLELGDSALYFCASSVVGPDTQYFGPGTRLTVL.

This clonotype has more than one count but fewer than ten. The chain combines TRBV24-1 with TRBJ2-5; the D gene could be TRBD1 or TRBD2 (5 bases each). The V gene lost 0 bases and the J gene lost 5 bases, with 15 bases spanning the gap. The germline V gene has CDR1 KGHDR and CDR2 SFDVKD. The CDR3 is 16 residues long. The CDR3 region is CATSDLNPGRVETQYF. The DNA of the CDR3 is TGTGCCACCAGTGATTTGAATCCGGGACGGGTGGAGACCCAGTACTTC.

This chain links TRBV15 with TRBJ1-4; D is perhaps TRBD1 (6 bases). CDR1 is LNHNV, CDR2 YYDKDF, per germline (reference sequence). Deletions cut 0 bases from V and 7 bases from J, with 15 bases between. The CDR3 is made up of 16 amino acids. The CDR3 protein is CATSRDPQGGAEKLFF. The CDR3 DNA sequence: TGTGCCACCAGCAGAGATCCACAGGGAGGCGCTGAAAAACTGTTTTTT. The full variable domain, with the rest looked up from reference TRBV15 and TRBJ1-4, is DAMVIQNPRYQVTQFGKPVTLSCSQTLNHNVMYWYQQKSSQAPKLLFHYYDKDFNNEADTPDNFQSRRPNTSFCFLDIRSPGLGDTAMYLCATSRDPQGGAEKLFFGSGTQLSVL.

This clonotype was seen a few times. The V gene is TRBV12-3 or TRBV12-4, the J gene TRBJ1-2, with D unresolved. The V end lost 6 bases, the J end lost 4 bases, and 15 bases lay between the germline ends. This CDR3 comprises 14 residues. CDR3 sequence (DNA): TGTGCCAGCAGCCCCCCCAGCGTAGGCTATGGCTACACCTTC. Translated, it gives CASSPPSVGYGYTF.

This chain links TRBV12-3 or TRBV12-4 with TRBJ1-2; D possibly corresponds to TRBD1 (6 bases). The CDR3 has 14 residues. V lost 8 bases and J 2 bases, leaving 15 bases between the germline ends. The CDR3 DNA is TGTGCCAGCCTCCCCTCCGGACAGAACTATGGCTACACCTTC. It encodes CASLPSGQNYGYTF.

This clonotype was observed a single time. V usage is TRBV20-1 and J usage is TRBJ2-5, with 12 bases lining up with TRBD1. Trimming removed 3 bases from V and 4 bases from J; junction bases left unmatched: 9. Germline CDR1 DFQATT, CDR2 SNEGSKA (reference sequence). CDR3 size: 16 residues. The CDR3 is CSASERDRGRRETQYF. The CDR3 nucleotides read TGCAGTGCTAGTGAGAGGGACAGGGGGCGACGAGAGACCCAGTACTTC.

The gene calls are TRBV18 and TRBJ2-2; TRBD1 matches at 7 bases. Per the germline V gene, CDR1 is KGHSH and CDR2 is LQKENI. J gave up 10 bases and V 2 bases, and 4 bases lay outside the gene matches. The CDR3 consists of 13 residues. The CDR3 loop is CASSPGTASELFF. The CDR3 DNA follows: TGTGCCAGCTCACCAGGGACAGCCTCGGAGCTGTTTTTT.

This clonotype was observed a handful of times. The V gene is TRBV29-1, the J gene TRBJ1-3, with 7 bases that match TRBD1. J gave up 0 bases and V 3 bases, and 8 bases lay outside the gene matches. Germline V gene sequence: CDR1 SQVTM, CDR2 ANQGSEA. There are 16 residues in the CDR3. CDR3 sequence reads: CSVELGQSFSGNTIYF. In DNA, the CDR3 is TGCAGCGTTGAGCTGGGACAGAGTTTCTCTGGAAACACCATATATTTT.

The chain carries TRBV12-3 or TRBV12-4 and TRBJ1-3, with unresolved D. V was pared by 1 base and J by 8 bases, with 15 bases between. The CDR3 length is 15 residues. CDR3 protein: CASSLVGSGGHTIYF. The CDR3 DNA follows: TGTGCCAGCAGTTTAGTGGGTTCCGGCGGGCACACCATATATTTT.

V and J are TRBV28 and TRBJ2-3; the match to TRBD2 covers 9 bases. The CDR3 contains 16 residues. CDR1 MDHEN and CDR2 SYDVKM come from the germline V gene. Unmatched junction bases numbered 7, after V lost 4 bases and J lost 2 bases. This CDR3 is CASSYELAGYTDTQYF. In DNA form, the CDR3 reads TGTGCCAGCAGTTACGAACTAGCGGGTTACACAGATACGCAGTATTTT. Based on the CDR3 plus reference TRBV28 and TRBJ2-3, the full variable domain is DVKVTQSSRYLVKRTGEKVFLECVQDMDHENMFWYRQDPGLGLRLIYFSYDVKMKEKGDIPEGYSVSREKKERFSLILESASTNQTSMYLCASSYELAGYTDTQYFGPGTRLTVL.

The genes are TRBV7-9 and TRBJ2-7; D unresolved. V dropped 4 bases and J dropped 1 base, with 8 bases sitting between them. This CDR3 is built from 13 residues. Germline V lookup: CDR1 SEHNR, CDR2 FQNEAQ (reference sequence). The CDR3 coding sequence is TGTGCCAGCAGCTCGCAGAAGTCCTACGAGCAGTACGTC. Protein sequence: CASSSQKSYEQYV.

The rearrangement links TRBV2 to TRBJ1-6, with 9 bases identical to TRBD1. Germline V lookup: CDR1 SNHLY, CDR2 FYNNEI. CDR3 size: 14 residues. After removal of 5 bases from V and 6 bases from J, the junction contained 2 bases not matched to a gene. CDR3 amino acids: CASSWGQGNSPLHF. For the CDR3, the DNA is TGTGCCAGCAGTTGGGGACAGGGTAATTCACCCCTCCACTTT. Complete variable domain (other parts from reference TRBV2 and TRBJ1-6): EPEVTQTPSHQVTQMGQEVILRCVPISNHLYFYWYRQILGQKVEFLVSFYNNEISEKSEIFDDQFSVERPDGSNFTLKIRSTKLEDSAMYFCASSWGQGNSPLHFGNGTRLTVT.

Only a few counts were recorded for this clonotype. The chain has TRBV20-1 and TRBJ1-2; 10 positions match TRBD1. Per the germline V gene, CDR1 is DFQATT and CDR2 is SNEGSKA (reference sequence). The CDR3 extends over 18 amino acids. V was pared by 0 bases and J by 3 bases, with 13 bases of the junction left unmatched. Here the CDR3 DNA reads TGCAGTGCTAGAGATTACGGGACAGGGGTCGATTTGGACTATGGCTACACCTTC. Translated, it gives CSARDYGTGVDLDYGYTF.

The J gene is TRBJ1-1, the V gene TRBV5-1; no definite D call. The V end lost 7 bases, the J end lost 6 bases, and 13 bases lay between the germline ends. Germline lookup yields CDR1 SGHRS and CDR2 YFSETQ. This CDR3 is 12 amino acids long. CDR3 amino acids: CASRLFGPEAFF. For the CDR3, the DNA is TGCGCCAGCCGCCTTTTCGGGCCTGAAGCTTTCTTT.

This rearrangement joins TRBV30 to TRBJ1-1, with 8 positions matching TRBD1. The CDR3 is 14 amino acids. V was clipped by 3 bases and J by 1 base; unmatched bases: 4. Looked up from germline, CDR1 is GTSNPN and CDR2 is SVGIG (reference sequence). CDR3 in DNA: TGTGCCTGGAGCGATGGACAGGGGAACACTGAAGCTTTCTTT. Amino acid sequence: CAWSDGQGNTEAFF.

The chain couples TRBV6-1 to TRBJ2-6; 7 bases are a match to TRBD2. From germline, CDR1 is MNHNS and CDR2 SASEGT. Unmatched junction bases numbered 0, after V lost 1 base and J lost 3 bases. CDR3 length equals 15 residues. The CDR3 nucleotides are TGTGCCAGCAGTGAAGGCGGGAGTGGGGCCAACGTCCTGACTTTC. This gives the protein CASSEGGSGANVLTF.

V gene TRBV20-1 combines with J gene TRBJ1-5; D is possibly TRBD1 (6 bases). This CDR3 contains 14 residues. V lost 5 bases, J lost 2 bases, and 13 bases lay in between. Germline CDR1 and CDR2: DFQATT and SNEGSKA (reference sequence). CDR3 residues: CSACPPGGNQPQHF. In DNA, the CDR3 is TGCAGTGCTTGCCCCCCAGGGGGCAATCAGCCCCAGCATTTT.

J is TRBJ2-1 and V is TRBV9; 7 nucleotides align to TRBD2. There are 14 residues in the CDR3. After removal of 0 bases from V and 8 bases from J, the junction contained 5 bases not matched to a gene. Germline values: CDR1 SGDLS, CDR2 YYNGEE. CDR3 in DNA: TGTGCCAGCAGCGTAGCGGGAGGTAGGCATGAGCAGTTCTTC. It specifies CASSVAGGRHEQFF.

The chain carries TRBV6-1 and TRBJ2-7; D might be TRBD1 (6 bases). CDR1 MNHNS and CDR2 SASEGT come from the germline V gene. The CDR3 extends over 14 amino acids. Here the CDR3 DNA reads TGTGCCAGCAGGAGGGGGACAAGGGAATACGCGCAGTACGTC. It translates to CASRRGTREYAQYV.

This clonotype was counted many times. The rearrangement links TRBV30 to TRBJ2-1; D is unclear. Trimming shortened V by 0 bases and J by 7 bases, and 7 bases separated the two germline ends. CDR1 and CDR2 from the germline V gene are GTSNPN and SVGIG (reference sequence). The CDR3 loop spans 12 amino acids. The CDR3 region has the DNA TGTGCCTGGAGTGTACTGGGTAATGAGCAGTTCTTC. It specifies CAWSVLGNEQFF.

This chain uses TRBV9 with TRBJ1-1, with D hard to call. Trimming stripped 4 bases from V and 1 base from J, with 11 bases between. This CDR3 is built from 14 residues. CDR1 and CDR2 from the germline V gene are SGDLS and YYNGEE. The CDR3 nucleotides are TGTGCCAGCAGCCCCCACGGAGAGAACACTGAAGCTTTCTTT. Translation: CASSPHGENTEAFF.

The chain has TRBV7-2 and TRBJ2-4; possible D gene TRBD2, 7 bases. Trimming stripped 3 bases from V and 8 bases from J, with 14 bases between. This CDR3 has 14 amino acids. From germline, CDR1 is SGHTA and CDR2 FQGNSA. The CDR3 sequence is CASSFGGAVDIQYF. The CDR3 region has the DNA TGTGCCAGCAGCTTTGGGGGGGCCGTGGACATTCAGTACTTC.